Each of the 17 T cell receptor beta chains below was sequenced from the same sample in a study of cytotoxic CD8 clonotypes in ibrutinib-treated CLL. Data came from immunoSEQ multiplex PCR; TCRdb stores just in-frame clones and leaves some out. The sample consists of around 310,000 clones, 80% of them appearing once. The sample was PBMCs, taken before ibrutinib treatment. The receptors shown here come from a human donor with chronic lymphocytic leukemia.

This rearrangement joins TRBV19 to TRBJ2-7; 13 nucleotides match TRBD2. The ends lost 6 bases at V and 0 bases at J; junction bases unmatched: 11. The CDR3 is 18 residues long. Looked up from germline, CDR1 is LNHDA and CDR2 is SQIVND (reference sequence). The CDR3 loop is CASSQLAGGPYSSYEQYF. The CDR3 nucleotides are TGTGCCAGTAGCCAACTAGCGGGAGGGCCTTACTCCTCCTACGAGCAGTACTTC.

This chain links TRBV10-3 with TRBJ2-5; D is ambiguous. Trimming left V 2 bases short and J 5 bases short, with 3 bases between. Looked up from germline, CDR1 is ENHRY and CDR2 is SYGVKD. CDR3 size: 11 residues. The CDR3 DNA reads TGTGCCATCAGTGAGCGGGAGACCCAGTACTTC. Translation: CAISERETQYF.

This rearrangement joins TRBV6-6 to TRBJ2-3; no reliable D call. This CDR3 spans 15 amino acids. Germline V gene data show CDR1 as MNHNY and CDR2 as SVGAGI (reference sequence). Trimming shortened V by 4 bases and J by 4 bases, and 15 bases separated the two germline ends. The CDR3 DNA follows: TGTGCCAGCAGTTCCATCGAGGCTCTCGCAGATACGCAGTATTTT. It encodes CASSSIEALADTQYF.

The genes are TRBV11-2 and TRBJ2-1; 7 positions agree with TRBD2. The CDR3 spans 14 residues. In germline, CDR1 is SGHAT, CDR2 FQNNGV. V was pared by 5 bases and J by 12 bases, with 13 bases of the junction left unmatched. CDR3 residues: CASSVRTRFLRQFF. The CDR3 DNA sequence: TGTGCCAGCAGCGTAAGGACTAGATTTTTGAGGCAGTTCTTC.

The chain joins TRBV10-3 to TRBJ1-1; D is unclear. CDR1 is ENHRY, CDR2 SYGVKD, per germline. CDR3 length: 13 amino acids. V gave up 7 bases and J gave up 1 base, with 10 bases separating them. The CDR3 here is CAINTLENTEAFF. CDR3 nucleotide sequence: TGTGCCATCAATACCCTGGAGAACACTGAAGCTTTCTTT.

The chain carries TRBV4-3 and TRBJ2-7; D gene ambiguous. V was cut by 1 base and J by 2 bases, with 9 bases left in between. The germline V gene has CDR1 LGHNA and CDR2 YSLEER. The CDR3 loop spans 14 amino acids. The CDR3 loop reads CASSQAEQTYEQYF. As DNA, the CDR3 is TGCGCCAGCAGCCAAGCGGAGCAGACCTACGAGCAGTACTTC.

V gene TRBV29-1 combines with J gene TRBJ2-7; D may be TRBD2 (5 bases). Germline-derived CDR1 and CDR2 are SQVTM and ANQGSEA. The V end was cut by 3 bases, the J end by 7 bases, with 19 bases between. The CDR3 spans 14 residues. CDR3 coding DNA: TGCAGCGTTGATACCTCGGGAAGCCTGGGGGAGCAGTACTTC. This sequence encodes CSVDTSGSLGEQYF.

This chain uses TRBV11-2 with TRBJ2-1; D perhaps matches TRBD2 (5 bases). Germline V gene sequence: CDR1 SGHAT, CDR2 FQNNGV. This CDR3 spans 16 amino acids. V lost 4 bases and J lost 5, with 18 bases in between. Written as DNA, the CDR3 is TGTGCCAGCAGCTCCAAAGCGGCAACCCCCCACAATGAGCAGTTCTTC. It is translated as CASSSKAATPHNEQFF. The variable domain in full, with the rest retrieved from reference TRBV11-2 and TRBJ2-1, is EAGVAQSPRYKIIEKRQSVAFWCNPISGHATLYWYQQILGQGPKLLIQFQNNGVVDDSQLPKDRFSAERLKGVDSTLKIQPAKLEDSAVYLCASSSKAATPHNEQFFGPGTRLTVL.

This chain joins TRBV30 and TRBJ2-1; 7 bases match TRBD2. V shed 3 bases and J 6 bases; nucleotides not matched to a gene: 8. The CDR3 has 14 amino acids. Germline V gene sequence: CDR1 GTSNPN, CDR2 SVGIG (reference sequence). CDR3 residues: CAWSPGRGSNEQFF. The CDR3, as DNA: TGTGCCTGGAGCCCGGGGCGGGGGAGCAATGAGCAGTTCTTC.

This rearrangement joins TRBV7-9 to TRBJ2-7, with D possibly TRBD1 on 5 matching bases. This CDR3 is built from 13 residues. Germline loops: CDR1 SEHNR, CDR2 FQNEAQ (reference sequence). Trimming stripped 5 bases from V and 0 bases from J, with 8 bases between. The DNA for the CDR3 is TGTGCCAGCAGCCGCAGGGACTCCTACGAGCAGTACTTC. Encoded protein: CASSRRDSYEQYF.

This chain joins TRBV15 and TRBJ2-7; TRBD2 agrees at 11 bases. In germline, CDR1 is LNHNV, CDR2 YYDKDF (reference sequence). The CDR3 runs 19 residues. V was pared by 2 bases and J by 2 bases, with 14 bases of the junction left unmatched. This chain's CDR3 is CATSRTRLAGMKIAYEQYF. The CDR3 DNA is TGTGCCACCAGCAGAACTCGACTAGCGGGAATGAAGATAGCCTACGAGCAGTACTTC.

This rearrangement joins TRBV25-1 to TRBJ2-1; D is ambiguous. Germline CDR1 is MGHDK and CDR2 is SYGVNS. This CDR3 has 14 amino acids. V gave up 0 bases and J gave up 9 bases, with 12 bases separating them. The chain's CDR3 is CASSEYPADGEQFF. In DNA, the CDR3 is TGTGCCAGCAGTGAATACCCCGCCGATGGTGAGCAGTTCTTC.

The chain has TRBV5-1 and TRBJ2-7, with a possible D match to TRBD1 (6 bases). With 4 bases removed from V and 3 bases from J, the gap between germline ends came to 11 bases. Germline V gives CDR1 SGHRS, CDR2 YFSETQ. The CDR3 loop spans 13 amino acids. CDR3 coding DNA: TGCGCCAGCAGCCGGGACACTTACTACGAGCAGTACTTC. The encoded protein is CASSRDTYYEQYF.

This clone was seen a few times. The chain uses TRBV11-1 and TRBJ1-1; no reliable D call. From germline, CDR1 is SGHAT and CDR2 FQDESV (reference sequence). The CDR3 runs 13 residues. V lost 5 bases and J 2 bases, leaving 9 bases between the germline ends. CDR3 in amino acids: CASSEQQNTEAFF. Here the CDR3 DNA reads TGTGCCAGCAGCGAACAGCAAAACACTGAAGCTTTCTTT.

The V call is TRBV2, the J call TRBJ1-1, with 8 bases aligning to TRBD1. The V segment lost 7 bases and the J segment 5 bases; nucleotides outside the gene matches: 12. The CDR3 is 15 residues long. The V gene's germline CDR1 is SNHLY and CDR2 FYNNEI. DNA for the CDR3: TGTGCCAGCACATATACGCAGGGGGCAGAAACTGAAGCTTTCTTT. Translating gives CASTYTQGAETEAFF.

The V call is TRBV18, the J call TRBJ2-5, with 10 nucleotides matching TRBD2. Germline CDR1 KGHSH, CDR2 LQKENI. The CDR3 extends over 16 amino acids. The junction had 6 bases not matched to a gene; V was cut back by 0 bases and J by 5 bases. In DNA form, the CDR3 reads TGTGCCAGCTCACCACCGCTAGCGGGGGCCGGGGAGACCCAGTACTTC. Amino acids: CASSPPLAGAGETQYF.

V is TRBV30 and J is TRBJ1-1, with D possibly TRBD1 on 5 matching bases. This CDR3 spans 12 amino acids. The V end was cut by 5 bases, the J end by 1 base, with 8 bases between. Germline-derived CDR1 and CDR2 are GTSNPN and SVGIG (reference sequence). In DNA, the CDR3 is TGTGCCTGGGATACAGGGAACACTGAAGCTTTCTTT. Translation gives CAWDTGNTEAFF.